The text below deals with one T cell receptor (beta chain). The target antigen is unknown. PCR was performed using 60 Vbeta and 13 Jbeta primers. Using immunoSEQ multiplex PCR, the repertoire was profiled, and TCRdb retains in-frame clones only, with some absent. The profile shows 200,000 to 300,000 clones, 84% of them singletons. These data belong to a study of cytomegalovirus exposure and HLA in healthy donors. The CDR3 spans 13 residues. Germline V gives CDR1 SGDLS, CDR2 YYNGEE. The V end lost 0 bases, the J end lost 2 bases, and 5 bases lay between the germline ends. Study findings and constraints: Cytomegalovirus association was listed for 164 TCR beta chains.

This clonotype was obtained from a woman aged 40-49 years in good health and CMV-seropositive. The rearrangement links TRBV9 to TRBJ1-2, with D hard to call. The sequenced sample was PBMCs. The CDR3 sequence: CASSVDGNYGYTF. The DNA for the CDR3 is TGTGCCAGCAGCGTAGACGGGAACTATGGCTACACCTTC. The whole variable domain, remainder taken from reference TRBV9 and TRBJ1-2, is DSGVTQTPKHLITATGQRVTLRCSPRSGDLSVYWYQQSLDQGLQFLIQYYNGEERAKGNILERFSAQQFPDLHSELNLSSLELGDSALYFCASSVDGNYGYTFGSGTRLTVV.